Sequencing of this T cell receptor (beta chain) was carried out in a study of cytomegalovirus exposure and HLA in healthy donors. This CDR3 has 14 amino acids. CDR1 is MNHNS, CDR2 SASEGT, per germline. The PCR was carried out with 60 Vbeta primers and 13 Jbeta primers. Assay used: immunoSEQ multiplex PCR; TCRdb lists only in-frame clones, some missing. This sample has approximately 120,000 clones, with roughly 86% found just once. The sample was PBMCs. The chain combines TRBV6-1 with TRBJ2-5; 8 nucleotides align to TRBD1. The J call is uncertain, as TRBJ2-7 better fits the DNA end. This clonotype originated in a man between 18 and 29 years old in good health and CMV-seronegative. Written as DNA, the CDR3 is TGTGCCAGCACCCTAGGGGACAGGCCCTACGAGCAGTACTTC. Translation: CASTLGDRPYEQYF.